Listed below are T cell receptor beta chains from one sample, sequenced in a study of T cell responses to AZD1222 COVID-19 vaccine. Here immunoSEQ multiplex PCR was the method, and the copy in TCRdb shows in-frame clones only, minus some. The sample lists 85,000 to 100,000 clones, 85% to 90% occurring once. Sequencing used peripheral blood, obtained 28 days after the second AZD1222 dose. The receptors stem from an adult who received the AZD1222 COVID-19 vaccine. The CDR3 runs from the conserved cysteine through the conserved F or W. Fields, in order: V gene, J gene, CDR3 length, CDR3 protein.

v_call: TRBV7-9
j_call: TRBJ1-4
cdr3_length: 15
cdr3_aa: CASSISGRTNEKLFF

v_call: TRBV7-8
j_call: TRBJ1-4
cdr3_length: 14
cdr3_aa: CASSQDRINEKLFF

v_call: TRBV10-2
j_call: TRBJ2-7
cdr3_length: 12
cdr3_aa: CASRGLAYEQYF

v_call: TRBV6-2/TRBV6-3
j_call: TRBJ1-5
cdr3_length: 15
cdr3_aa: CASSYSGGRNQPQHF

v_call: TRBV5-1
j_call: TRBJ2-1
cdr3_length: 15
cdr3_aa: CASSFSGGPYYEQFF

v_call: TRBV30
j_call: TRBJ1-4
cdr3_length: 14
cdr3_aa: CAWTSGGANEKLFF

v_call: TRBV6-5
j_call: TRBJ2-7
cdr3_length: 13
cdr3_aa: CASRPGQSYEQYF

v_call: TRBV6-9
j_call: TRBJ2-7
cdr3_length: 15
cdr3_aa: CASTKTTPGRVEQYF

v_call: TRBV4-1
j_call: TRBJ1-4
cdr3_length: 15
cdr3_aa: CASSQVQGRVEKLFF

v_call: TRBV19
j_call: TRBJ2-7
cdr3_length: 15
cdr3_aa: CASSVLAGGSYEQYF

v_call: TRBV30
j_call: TRBJ1-3
cdr3_length: 13
cdr3_aa: CAWAGGSGNTIYF

v_call: TRBV10-2
j_call: TRBJ2-1
cdr3_length: 17
cdr3_aa: CASSDLRRTGGFDEQFF

v_call: TRBV6-5
j_call: TRBJ2-2
cdr3_length: 14
cdr3_aa: CASSYGQGIGELFF

v_call: TRBV6-1
j_call: TRBJ2-3
cdr3_length: 17
cdr3_aa: CASSEAGTSGSTDTQYF

v_call: TRBV2
j_call: TRBJ2-2
cdr3_length: 14
cdr3_aa: CASSGTPTSGELFF

v_call: TRBV5-6
j_call: TRBJ1-2
cdr3_length: 14
cdr3_aa: CASSKGQGFYGYTF

v_call: TRBV5-4
j_call: TRBJ1-2
cdr3_length: 14
cdr3_aa: CASNIGGEVDGYTF

v_call: TRBV9
j_call: TRBJ2-7
cdr3_length: 14
cdr3_aa: CASSVEVGGYEQYF

v_call: TRBV19
j_call: TRBJ1-5
cdr3_length: 15
cdr3_aa: CASSIRQLSNQPQHF

v_call: TRBV5-1
j_call: TRBJ2-5
cdr3_length: 15
cdr3_aa: CASSVTSGVQETQYF

v_call: TRBV11-2
j_call: TRBJ2-2
cdr3_length: 16
cdr3_aa: CASSLKGTLRAGELFF

v_call: TRBV5-6
j_call: TRBJ2-5
cdr3_length: 15
cdr3_aa: CASSLDGTVGETQYF

v_call: TRBV2
j_call: TRBJ1-1
cdr3_length: 13
cdr3_aa: CASGRGRNTEAFF

v_call: TRBV6-5
j_call: TRBJ1-1
cdr3_length: 13
cdr3_aa: CASSYGQNTEAFF

v_call: TRBV19
j_call: TRBJ2-1
cdr3_length: 15
cdr3_aa: CASSTIGQGDNEQFF

v_call: TRBV2
j_call: TRBJ2-5
cdr3_length: 13
cdr3_aa: CASSEVPQETQYF

v_call: TRBV18
j_call: TRBJ1-4
cdr3_length: 13
cdr3_aa: CASSVQGEEKLFF

v_call: TRBV7-9
j_call: TRBJ1-2
cdr3_length: 14
cdr3_aa: CASSLGQNNYGYTF

v_call: TRBV5-1
j_call: TRBJ2-1
cdr3_length: 15
cdr3_aa: CASSLVRGDVNEQFF

v_call: TRBV5-6
j_call: TRBJ1-6
cdr3_length: 13
cdr3_aa: CASSETLNSPLHF

v_call: TRBV5-1
j_call: TRBJ2-6
cdr3_length: 15
cdr3_aa: CASSLQGSGANVLTF

v_call: TRBV5-4
j_call: TRBJ2-3
cdr3_length: 13
cdr3_aa: CASSLGWLDTQYF

v_call: TRBV7-2
j_call: TRBJ2-2
cdr3_length: 15
cdr3_aa: CASSLAGQVTGELFF

v_call: TRBV14
j_call: TRBJ1-1
cdr3_length: 15
cdr3_aa: CASSQEPLRSTEAFF

v_call: TRBV19
j_call: TRBJ2-2
cdr3_length: 16
cdr3_aa: CASRTSGGAGAGELFF

v_call: TRBV7-9
j_call: TRBJ1-5
cdr3_length: 14
cdr3_aa: CASSSQGGNQPQHF

v_call: TRBV25-1
j_call: TRBJ2-5
cdr3_length: 14
cdr3_aa: CASSEWGIGETQYF

v_call: TRBV6-6
j_call: TRBJ2-2
cdr3_length: 15
cdr3_aa: CASSYLAGNTGELFF

v_call: TRBV11-2
j_call: TRBJ1-2
cdr3_length: 15
cdr3_aa: CASSSGTDPNYGYTF

v_call: TRBV15
j_call: TRBJ1-1
cdr3_length: 19
cdr3_aa: CATSRGFVLVKESPRKAFF

v_call: TRBV5-1
j_call: TRBJ2-7
cdr3_length: 16
cdr3_aa: CASSLTGPRNLYEQYF

v_call: TRBV7-8
j_call: TRBJ2-5
cdr3_length: 12
cdr3_aa: CASSRAQETQYF